A selection of T cell receptor beta chains follows, all from one sample in a study of T cell responses to AZD1222 COVID-19 vaccine. The table came from immunoSEQ multiplex PCR; TCRdb's copy has only in-frame clones and leaves some out. The sample contains over 45,000 clones, 89% of which appear only once. The material was peripheral blood, obtained on day 0 of AZD1222 vaccination. These TCRs come from an adult in good health. The CDR3 runs from the conserved cysteine through the conserved F or W. Fields, in order: clone size, V gene, CDR3 length, D gene, J gene, CDR3 DNA, CDR3 protein. A D gene is named only where the DNA matches it firmly. For some rows the clone size is stated as once, few or many, or as a class when expanded; others skip it.

few,TRBV2,15,TRBD1,TRBJ1-3,TGTGCCAGCGAACCCTCGGACAACAGGGGACACACCATATATTTT,CASEPSDNRGHTIYF
-,TRBV7-3,13,-,TRBJ2-7,TGTGCCAGCAGCTTATCTGGGGCTAACGAGCAGTACTTC,CASSLSGANEQYF
once,TRBV7-9,12,-,TRBJ1-2,TGTGCCAGCAGCTCCGGACGACCGAGCTACACCTTC,CASSSGRPSYTF
-,TRBV9,18,TRBD2,TRBJ2-1,TGTGCCAGCAGCGTAGGACTAGCGGGAGGAAGCTCCTACAATGAGCAGTTCTTC,CASSVGLAGGSSYNEQFF
-,TRBV14,11,-,TRBJ2-1,TGTGCCAGCAGTCGACTAAATGAGCAGTTCTTC,CASSRLNEQFF
-,TRBV6-6,12,-,TRBJ1-4,TGTGCCAGCAGGGGGTGGAATGAAAAACTGTTTTTT,CASRGWNEKLFF
-,TRBV6-2/TRBV6-3,15,-,TRBJ2-7,TGTGCCAGCAGCCTTCGCGGGTCGGGTTTCTACGAGCAGTACTTC,CASSLRGSGFYEQYF
-,TRBV19,20,TRBD2,TRBJ2-6,TGTGCCAGTAGTCTCACGGGGGCAAGCGGGAGGGGATCTGGGGCCAACGTCCTGACTTTC,CASSLTGASGRGSGANVLTF
-,TRBV7-6,16,TRBD2,TRBJ2-7,TGTGCCAGCAGCTTAGGAGGGACTAGCGGGATATACGAGCAGTACTTC,CASSLGGTSGIYEQYF
-,TRBV5-1,15,-,TRBJ2-1,TGCGCCAGCAGCTTGGGTGGGAGGTCCTACAATGAGCAGTTCTTC,CASSLGGRSYNEQFF
once,TRBV10-1,11,-,TRBJ2-7,TGCGCCAGCAGTGATAGCCACGAGCAGTACTTC,CASSDSHEQYF
once,TRBV6-5,14,TRBD1,TRBJ1-2,TGTGCCAGCAAACCGGGACAGGGGTCCTATGGCTACACCTTC,CASKPGQGSYGYTF
-,TRBV5-4,15,-,TRBJ1-1,TGTGCCAGCAGCTTAATCGACCCGACGAACACTGAAGCTTTCTTT,CASSLIDPTNTEAFF
once,TRBV19,11,-,TRBJ1-2,TGTGCCAGTAGCCCGGGTGGTGGCTACACCTTC,CASSPGGGYTF
-,TRBV2,15,TRBD2,TRBJ2-1,TGTGCCAGCAGAGTGGGACTAGCAGATTTGGATGAGCAGTTCTTC,CASRVGLADLDEQFF
-,TRBV5-1,16,TRBD1,TRBJ1-6,TGCGCCAGCAGCCGAGATCTGACAGGGGGCTCTTCACCCCTCCACTTT,CASSRDLTGGSSPLHF
once,TRBV5-1,15,-,TRBJ2-3,TGCGCCAGCAGCTTGGTGTCGGATCGCACAGATACGCAGTATTTT,CASSLVSDRTDTQYF
-,TRBV7-2,14,TRBD1,TRBJ1-2,TGTGCCAGCAGCCAGGGGGCAGGACTAAATGGCTACACCTTC,CASSQGAGLNGYTF
-,TRBV7-2,13,-,TRBJ1-1,TGTGCCAGCAGCTTATTCGAGGAACAGGGAGCTTTCTTT,CASSLFEEQGAFF
-,TRBV5-1,13,-,TRBJ2-2,TGCGCCAGCAGCCTTGACGGACTCGGGGAGCTGTTTTTT,CASSLDGLGELFF
-,TRBV30,15,TRBD1,TRBJ2-6,TGTGCCTGGAGTACACAGGGGGCTGGGGCCAACGTCCTGACTTTC,CAWSTQGAGANVLTF
-,TRBV15,17,-,TRBJ2-4,TGTGCCACCAGTTTGGGGGGTAGCGGCGTAGCCAAAAACATTCAGTACTTC,CATSLGGSGVAKNIQYF
-,TRBV10-1,14,-,TRBJ1-6,TGCGCCAGCAGTGAGAGCTCCTATAATTCACCCCTCCACTTT,CASSESSYNSPLHF
-,TRBV7-3,15,-,TRBJ2-1,TGTGCCAGCAGCCTTGGGGGACCGCTAAACAATGAGCAGTTCTTC,CASSLGGPLNNEQFF
-,TRBV19,13,-,TRBJ1-1,TGTGCCACCGGGGGGACGGAGAACACTGAAGCTTTCTTT,CATGGTENTEAFF
once,TRBV15,15,TRBD2,TRBJ2-7,TGTGCCACCAGCAGGGGCCGGGAGGGCCGCTACGAGCAGTACTTC,CATSRGREGRYEQYF
-,TRBV28,16,-,TRBJ2-4,TGTGCCAGCAGTTTACACCCAAACTTAGCCAAAAACATTCAGTACTTC,CASSLHPNLAKNIQYF
-,TRBV5-1,16,TRBD2,TRBJ2-1,TGCGCCAGCAGCTTGGATGCGGGAGTAAGTTACAATGAGCAGTTCTTC,CASSLDAGVSYNEQFF
once,TRBV18,13,-,TRBJ2-5,TGTGCCAGCTCACCAGTCCACAGGGAGACCCAGTACTTC,CASSPVHRETQYF
-,TRBV18,15,-,TRBJ2-7,TGTGCCAGCTCACCAGGATCTCAGGGACCCTACGAGCAGTACTTC,CASSPGSQGPYEQYF
-,TRBV5-1,15,TRBD2,TRBJ2-1,TGCGCCAGCAGCTTCCCTAGCGGAGCATACAATGAGCAGTTCTTC,CASSFPSGAYNEQFF
-,TRBV5-8,16,-,TRBJ2-1,TGTGCCAGCAGCAAGGAACCCGGGACCCCGTACAATGAGCAGTTCTTC,CASSKEPGTPYNEQFF
-,TRBV2,15,TRBD1,TRBJ2-2,TGTGCCAGCAGTGCGGAAGGACAGGGGTTCGGGGAGCTGTTTTTT,CASSAEGQGFGELFF
-,TRBV30,14,-,TRBJ1-2,TGTGCCTGGAGAGCAGGAACAATTCTCCATGGCTACACCTTC,CAWRAGTILHGYTF
-,TRBV7-2,14,-,TRBJ1-1,TGTGCCAGCAGCTATCAGACGGGGGACACTGAAGCTTTCTTT,CASSYQTGDTEAFF
-,TRBV30,13,-,TRBJ2-7,TGTGCCTGGAGTGTAGGCGGGGCCCGCGAGCAGTACTTC,CAWSVGGAREQYF
-,TRBV14,16,TRBD1,TRBJ2-6,TGTGCCAGCAGCCCCCGGACAGGGGCTGGGGCCAACGTCCTGACTTTC,CASSPRTGAGANVLTF
-,TRBV18,15,-,TRBJ1-1,TGTGCCAGCTCACCTCCTGCCGGCGGGAACACTGAAGCTTTCTTT,CASSPPAGGNTEAFF
-,TRBV28,13,-,TRBJ1-2,TGTGCCAGCAGTTTTTCCGTTTACTATGGCTACACCTTC,CASSFSVYYGYTF
-,TRBV18,15,-,TRBJ1-5,TGTGCCAGCTCACCACCAAGCGGTCGCAATCAGCCCCAGCATTTT,CASSPPSGRNQPQHF
-,TRBV5-4,14,-,TRBJ2-2,TGTGCCAGCAGCCGTGGAATAGGAGCGCGGGAGCTGTTTTTT,CASSRGIGARELFF
-,TRBV24-1,11,-,TRBJ2-7,TGTGCCACCAGTGATTTGTACGAGCAGTACTTC,CATSDLYEQYF
-,TRBV5-1,12,-,TRBJ1-1,TGCGCCAGCAGCCCCCCCGGTACTGAAGCTTTCTTT,CASSPPGTEAFF
-,TRBV28,13,TRBD1,TRBJ1-2,TGTGCCAGCAGATCAGACAGGGGGAGTGGCTACACCTTC,CASRSDRGSGYTF
once,TRBV27,15,TRBD1,TRBJ2-2,TGTGCCAGTGCAGGGGGAATTTCGGACACCGGGGAGCTGTTTTTT,CASAGGISDTGELFF
-,TRBV9,17,TRBD2,TRBJ2-1,TGTGCCAGCAGCGTTTACCCGGCGGGGCTAGCGGACAATGAGCAGTTCTTC,CASSVYPAGLADNEQFF
-,TRBV9,15,-,TRBJ1-4,TGTGCCAGCAGCGTAGGACAGGTTTTCGATGAAAAACTGTTTTTT,CASSVGQVFDEKLFF
-,TRBV11-2,15,-,TRBJ2-3,TGTGCCAGCAGCTCGGGTCTGGGGCGGACAGATACGCAGTATTTT,CASSSGLGRTDTQYF
-,TRBV19,16,-,TRBJ2-6,TGTGCCAGTAGTGGGGCTTCCCTCTCTGGGGCCAACGTCCTGACTTTC,CASSGASLSGANVLTF
-,TRBV5-1,14,-,TRBJ2-2,TGCGCCAGTACAAACCGGACGGGCACCGGGGAGCTGTTTTTT,CASTNRTGTGELFF
-,TRBV27,16,-,TRBJ1-6,TGTGCCAGCAGCCCCCAAGACAGAGTCTATAATTCACCCCTCCACTTT,CASSPQDRVYNSPLHF
-,TRBV15,16,TRBD1,TRBJ2-2,TGTGCCACCAGCCTAAGAGGGACAGGGGGCACCGGGGAGCTGTTTTTT,CATSLRGTGGTGELFF
-,TRBV21-1,16,-,TRBJ2-3,TGTGCCAGCAGCAGCCCGGACACCCAAAGCACAGATACGCAGTATTTT,CASSSPDTQSTDTQYF
-,TRBV12-3/TRBV12-4,11,-,TRBJ1-2,TGTGCCAGCAGTTTTGGGGTCGGCTACACCTTC,CASSFGVGYTF
once,TRBV28,15,-,TRBJ1-2,TGTGCCAGCAGTTTCCCAGGGTTAGCTAACTATGGCTACACCTTC,CASSFPGLANYGYTF
-,TRBV7-6,16,TRBD1,TRBJ2-2,TGTGCCAGCAGCTTAGGACAGGGCGTAAGGACCGGGGAGCTGTTTTTT,CASSLGQGVRTGELFF
-,TRBV7-9,15,-,TRBJ2-1,TGTGCCAGCAGCTTAATCTGGGGGTCCTACAATGAGCAGTTCTTC,CASSLIWGSYNEQFF
-,TRBV7-3,20,TRBD2,TRBJ2-1,TGTGCCAGCAGCTCCTCCGGGACTAGCGGGAGGGGGGACTCCTACAATGAGCAGTTCTTC,CASSSSGTSGRGDSYNEQFF
-,TRBV6-4,13,-,TRBJ1-5,TGTGCCAGCAGTGAAGGGATCGGTCAGCCCCAGCATTTT,CASSEGIGQPQHF